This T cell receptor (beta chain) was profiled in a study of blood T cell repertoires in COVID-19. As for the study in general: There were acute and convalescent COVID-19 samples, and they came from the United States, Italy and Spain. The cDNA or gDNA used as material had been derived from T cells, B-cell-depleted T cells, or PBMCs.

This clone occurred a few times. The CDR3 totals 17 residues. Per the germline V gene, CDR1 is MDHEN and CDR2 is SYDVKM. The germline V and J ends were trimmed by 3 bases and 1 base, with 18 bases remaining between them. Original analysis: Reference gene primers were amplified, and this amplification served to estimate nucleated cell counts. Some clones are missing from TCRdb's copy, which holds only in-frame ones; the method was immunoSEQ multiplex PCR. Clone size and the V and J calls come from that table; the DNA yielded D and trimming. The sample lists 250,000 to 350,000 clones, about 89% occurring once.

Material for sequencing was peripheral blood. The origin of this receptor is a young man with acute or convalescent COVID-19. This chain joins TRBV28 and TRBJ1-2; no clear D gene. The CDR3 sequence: CASSFEVEGPLNYGYTF. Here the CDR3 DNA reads TGTGCCAGCAGTTTTGAGGTTGAGGGTCCCCTTAACTATGGCTACACCTTC.